The 10 T cell receptor beta chains in this list originate from one sample, sequenced in a study of OX40 agonist ivuxolimab in advanced cancers. TCRdb's copy holds only in-frame clones and misses some; the assay was immunoSEQ multiplex PCR. Of about 50,000 clones in the sample, 70% to 90% were seen once. Sequencing was performed on CD4+ or CD8+ T cells sorted from blood, taken in a trial of the OX40 agonist ivuxolimab. All receptors come from an adult with an advanced solid tumor such as melanoma, head and neck, liver or kidney cancer.

The CDR3 DNA is TGTGCCAGCTCACCCCTTAGAAGCGTCTACGAGCAGTACTTC. Translation gives CASSPLRSVYEQYF. This chain uses TRBV18 with TRBJ2-7; D is undetermined. Trimming pared 3 bases from V and 3 bases from J, leaving 12 bases between. The CDR3 length is 14 residues. Per germline, CDR1 KGHSH and CDR2 LQKENI.

This clone was seen more than once but under ten times. The chain joins TRBV6-5 to TRBJ1-3, with D possibly TRBD1 on 5 matching bases. CDR1 and CDR2 from the germline V gene are MNHEY and SVGAGI. CDR3 length: 14 residues. Trimming took 2 bases from V and 0 from J, leaving 5 bases between them. DNA for the CDR3: TGTGCCAGCAGTTACAGGGGCTCTGGAAACACCATATATTTT. The encoded protein is CASSYRGSGNTIYF.

The CDR3 region is CASSMGPGPYEQYF. The CDR3 nucleotides are TGTGCCAGCAGCATGGGCCCAGGGCCCTACGAGCAGTACTTC. The gene calls are TRBV28 and TRBJ2-7, with D possibly being TRBD1 (5 bases). This CDR3 region has 14 residues. Germline V lookup: CDR1 MDHEN, CDR2 SYDVKM. V lost 6 bases, J lost 2 bases, and 14 bases lay in between.

V gene TRBV10-3 combines with J gene TRBJ2-5, with 15 bases lining up with TRBD2. With V trimmed by 10 bases and J by 9 bases, 15 bases remained unmatched. CDR1 and CDR2 from the germline V gene are ENHRY and SYGVKD. The CDR3 extends over 16 amino acids. The CDR3 protein is CATGLAGGLKESSQYF. DNA for the CDR3: TGTGCCACCGGACTAGCGGGAGGGCTAAAAGAGAGTTCCCAGTACTTC.

The V call is TRBV27, the J call TRBJ2-2; 15 nucleotides match TRBD2. V was pared by 4 bases and J by 6 bases, with 3 bases of the junction left unmatched. The CDR3 sequence is 16 residues long. The germline gives CDR1 MNHEY, CDR2 SMNVEV (reference sequence). CDR3 region: CASSSGLAGGSGELFF. The CDR3, as DNA: TGTGCCAGCAGTTCGGGACTAGCGGGAGGTTCCGGGGAGCTGTTTTTT.

This sequence joins TRBV9 and TRBJ1-3; D is undetermined. Trimming left V 4 bases short and J 2 bases short, with 13 bases between. This CDR3 comprises 15 residues. Germline V gene lookup returns CDR1 SGDLS and CDR2 YYNGEE. The CDR3 reads CASSPSWGAGNTIYF. The CDR3 DNA sequence: TGTGCCAGCAGCCCATCATGGGGAGCTGGAAACACCATATATTTT.

The V and J genes are TRBV6-1 and TRBJ2-5, with 11 bases that match TRBD2. V dropped 5 bases and J dropped 6; count of bases not matched to a gene: 8. CDR3 size: 15 residues. Germline CDR1 MNHNS, CDR2 SASEGT. CDR3 bases: TGTGCCAGCAGTCCACTAGCGGGAGATGTGAAGACCCAGTACTTC. This sequence encodes CASSPLAGDVKTQYF.

This chain connects TRBV20-1 to TRBJ2-4; D is undetermined. Germline loops: CDR1 DFQATT, CDR2 SNEGSKA (reference sequence). The V end was cut by 6 bases, the J end by 13 bases, with 16 bases between. The CDR3 has 11 amino acids. CDR3 in amino acids: CSASRAPLQYF. As DNA, the CDR3 is TGCAGTGCAAGCCGGGCCCCACTGCAGTACTTC.

The chain links TRBV15 to TRBJ2-1, with D perhaps assigned TRBD1 or TRBD2 (6 bases each). CDR3 length: 15 amino acids. The V gene lost 3 bases and the J gene lost 3 bases, with 12 bases spanning the gap. Per the germline V gene, CDR1 is LNHNV and CDR2 is YYDKDF (reference sequence). The CDR3 reads CATSSRRDIYNEQFF. The CDR3 nucleotides are TGTGCCACCAGCAGTAGGAGGGACATCTACAATGAGCAGTTCTTC.

The genes are TRBV28 and TRBJ1-2; D unclear. Trimming left V 3 bases short and J 0 bases short, with 5 bases between. CDR3 size: 13 residues. CDR1 is MDHEN, CDR2 SYDVKM, per germline. The CDR3 spells CASSFAANYGYTF. The CDR3 DNA reads TGTGCCAGCAGTTTTGCCGCTAACTATGGCTACACCTTC.